Sequencing of this T cell receptor (beta chain) was carried out in a study of T cell repertoires in cytomegalovirus infection (dated by TCRdb to the late 2010s). In terms of the full investigation: The peptide stimulations were aimed at well-studied HLA-B-restricted epitopes as well as recently identified HLA-C-restricted CMV epitopes, whose presentation resists viral immunomodulation. Donor HLA type was relevant to the analysis, as public TCR beta signatures indicated carriage of CMV infection together with the matching HLA type.

In this sample, this clonotype turned up a few times. It has no known antigen specificity. Base qualities were left out, and no much larger clone turns up one base away. The treatment or condition tag for this specimen amounts to: in vitro stimulation with specific CMV peptide epitopes to enrich CMV-specific T cells. The CDR3 goes from the cysteine to the phenylalanine over 14 residues. Only the CDR3 region is kept as DNA, spanning 42 bases read in frame from base 1. V has 4 bases trimmed and J has 9 bases trimmed; junction bases matching no gene number 9. As encoded in the germline V gene, CDR1 is SGHRS while CDR2 is YFSETQ. Sequencing was performed on an Illumina HiSeq 1500. The public reads were reprocessed in TCRdb via fastp at Q25 and MiXCR, keeping in-frame beta chains. Rows with one shared CDR3 protein collapse into an entry with the most common genes and DNA. This sample has around 430,000 distinct CDR3 sequences in its table, and 40% to 50% of those were observed once. Around 45% of the sample lies in the top ten.

Results the study describes overall, beyond this receptor: The ex vivo response was dominated by HLA-C-restricted CMV-specific TCR beta clonotypes, and the single most frequent clonotype in two of eight donors was supplied by these HLA-C-restricted clonotypes. Carriers of CMV infection plus the relevant HLA type were discriminated by the cumulative frequency of public TCR beta family members in the study cohort and in an independent approximately 360-donor cohort.

The sequence is built from TRBV5-1 and TRBJ1-5, and 8 junctional nucleotides match TRBD1. The source was cultured PBMCs, collected from culture after CMV antigen stimulation. This sequence originates from a human donor in good health (CMV status not recorded). Some clones in this sample may be carry-over from other donors' samples. The DNA sequence is given as TGCGCCAGCAGCCCCTCCCCCGGGACAGGGCCCCAGCATTTT. Its protein reads: CASSPSPGTGPQHF.